This T cell receptor beta chain is drawn from a study of blood T cell repertoires in COVID-19. The CDR3 has 16 residues. CDR1 is MNHEY, CDR2 SVGAGI, per germline. V lost 0 bases and J lost 6; bases outside the gene matches: 6. Data came from immunoSEQ multiplex PCR; TCRdb stores just in-frame clones and leaves some out. The sample lists around 250,000 clones; 89% were seen once. The genes are TRBV6-5 and TRBJ2-1; 9 bases fit TRBD2. Input material: peripheral blood. This sequence was found in a woman in her forties who had recovered from COVID-19. DNA for the CDR3: TGTGCCAGCAGTTACTCGTTTGCGCGGGAGGGCAATGAGCAGTTCTTC. It yields the protein CASSYSFAREGNEQFF.